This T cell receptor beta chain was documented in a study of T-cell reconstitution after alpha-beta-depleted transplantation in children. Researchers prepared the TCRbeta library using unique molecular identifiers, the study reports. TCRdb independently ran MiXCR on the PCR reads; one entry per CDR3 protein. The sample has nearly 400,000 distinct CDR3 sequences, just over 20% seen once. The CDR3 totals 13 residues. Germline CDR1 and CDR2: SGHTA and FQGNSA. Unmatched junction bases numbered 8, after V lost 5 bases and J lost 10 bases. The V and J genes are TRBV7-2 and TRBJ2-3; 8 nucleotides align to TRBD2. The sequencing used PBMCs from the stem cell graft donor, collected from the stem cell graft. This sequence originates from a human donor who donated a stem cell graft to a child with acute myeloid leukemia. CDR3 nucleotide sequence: TGTGCCAGCAGCAACATCGGGAGGGCCCCGCAGTATTTT. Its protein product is CASSNIGRAPQYF.